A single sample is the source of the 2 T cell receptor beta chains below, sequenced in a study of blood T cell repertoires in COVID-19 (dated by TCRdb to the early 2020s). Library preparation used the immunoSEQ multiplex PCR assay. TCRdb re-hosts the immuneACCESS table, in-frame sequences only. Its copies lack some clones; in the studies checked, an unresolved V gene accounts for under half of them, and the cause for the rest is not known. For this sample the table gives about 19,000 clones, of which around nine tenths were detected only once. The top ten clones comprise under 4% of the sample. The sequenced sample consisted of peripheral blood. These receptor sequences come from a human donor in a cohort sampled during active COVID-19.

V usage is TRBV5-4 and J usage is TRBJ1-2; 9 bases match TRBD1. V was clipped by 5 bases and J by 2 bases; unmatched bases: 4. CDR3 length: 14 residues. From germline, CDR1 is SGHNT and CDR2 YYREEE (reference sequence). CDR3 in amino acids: CASSGTGRNYGYTF. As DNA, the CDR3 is TGTGCCAGCAGTGGGACAGGGAGGAACTATGGCTACACCTTC.

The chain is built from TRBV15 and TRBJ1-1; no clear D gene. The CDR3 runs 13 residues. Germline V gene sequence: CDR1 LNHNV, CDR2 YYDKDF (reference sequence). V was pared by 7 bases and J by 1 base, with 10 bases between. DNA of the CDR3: TGTGCCACCAACAATCACAAGAACACTGAAGCTTTCTTT. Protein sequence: CATNNHKNTEAFF.